This entry describes one T cell receptor (beta chain). One entry per CDR3 protein, called by TCRdb with MiXCR from the 5' RACE reads. The table lists around 100,000 distinct CDR3 sequences, under 7% of them singletons, with about 12% in the top ten. The data were obtained in a study of identical twins. The J segment lost 7 bases and the V segment lost 4 bases, leaving 9 bases of the junction unmatched. This CDR3 has 15 amino acids. The germline V gene encodes CDR1 MNHEY and CDR2 SVGAGI. The V call is TRBV6-5, the J call TRBJ2-1, with 8 bases that match TRBD2. The source of this sequence is a woman aged 50 to 60 in good health. What was sequenced was memory T cells sorted from blood. The chain's CDR3 is CASSSFPTGGNEQFF. CDR3 in DNA: TGTGCCAGCAGTTCTTTCCCGACGGGAGGGAATGAGCAGTTCTTC.